The clone carrying this T cell receptor (beta chain) was observed many times. Its antigen is not known. These data originate in a study of naive and memory T cell subsets. Whole-study results and caveats: In CD4 and CD8 cells, diversity dropped from naive through EMRA. Especially in CD8 cells, naive repertoires contained a few larger clonotypes, possibly CD45RA-re-expressing memory cells.

Two oligonucleotides, mixed equimolar, formed the beta constant-region primer covering TRBC1 and TRBC2. The ligated cDNA underwent four PCR rounds using SP2 and nested alpha and beta constant-region primers. In TCRdb, the UMI-ligation and nested PCR reads were re-called with MiXCR into one record per CDR3 protein. There are roughly 100,000 distinct CDR3 sequences in the sample; more than 14% occur only once, and around 2.7% lies in the top ten. CD4 T cells were positively selected, then CD8 T cells from the CD4-negative fraction. Four subsets defined by CD45RA and CD27 were sorted after CD3, CD4, CD8 and live/dead staining. The CDR3 has 12 amino acids. Trimming shortened V by 4 bases and J by 2 bases, and 3 bases separated the two germline ends.

The gene calls are TRBV12-3 or TRBV12-4 and TRBJ1-5; no definite D call. The receptor's source is a human donor in good health. Sequencing input: naive CD8+ T cells from blood. The CDR3 nucleotides are TGTGCCAGCAGTTATGGCAATCAGCCCCAGCATTTT. This sequence encodes CASSYGNQPQHF.